A single TCR beta chain is shown here with its context. Trimming shortened V by 5 bases and J by 5 bases, and 15 bases separated the two germline ends. This CDR3 has 14 residues. Germline assignment: CDR1 SEHNR and CDR2 FQNEAQ (reference sequence). The data originate from a study of blood T cell repertoires in COVID-19. TCRdb's table, derived via immunoSEQ multiplex PCR, lists solely in-frame clones and lacks some. The sample has 200,000 or so clones, roughly 87% seen once; the top ten hold 10% to 11%. Sequences were obtained from PBMCs or T cells enriched from blood (not recorded which). The TCR was taken from a man younger than 45 who had recovered from COVID-19. V gene TRBV7-9 combines with J gene TRBJ1-2; D gene ambiguous. The CDR3 DNA reads as TGTGCCAGCAGCCTGACTCCAGCAAATTATGGCTACACCTTC. Its translation is CASSLTPANYGYTF.